This T cell receptor (beta chain) stems from a study of blood T cells in healthy people across ages. Findings of the study overall: Diversity of TCR beta per million T cells declined in a roughly linear way with age.

Using a J-beta primer mix together with a sample-barcoded 5' primer, a second PCR was run for roughly 6 to 12 cycles. Via MiXCR, TCRdb re-called the 5' RACE reads, giving one row per CDR3 protein. The sample lists hundreds of thousands of distinct CDR3 sequences, less than 35% occurring once. Trimming left V 2 bases short and J 4 bases short, with 8 bases between. CDR3 size: 13 residues. Germline V gives CDR1 LGHNA, CDR2 YSLEER. This clonotype was observed many times. Its antigen remains unknown. The sequenced material came from blood. This receptor was identified in an elderly woman in good health. This rearrangement joins TRBV4-3 to TRBJ1-2; the D gene is possibly TRBD1 (5 bases). The CDR3 reads CASSQTGTYGYTF. CDR3 DNA sequence: TGCGCCAGCAGCCAAACAGGCACCTATGGCTACACCTTC.